The 8 T cell receptor beta chains in this list originate from one sample, sequenced in a study of CD8 T cells in Susac syndrome. RNA amounts of roughly 0.45 to 1 ug underwent reverse transcription with random hexamers. MiXCR was run by TCRdb on the immunoSEQ multiplex PCR reads, yielding one entry per CDR3 protein. Here the sample spans about 120,000 distinct CDR3 sequences, around 93% being singletons. Sample: CD8+ T cells from PBMCs. The origin of the receptors is a human donor in good health.

The CDR3 coding sequence is TGCAGCGTTCGGGACAGGGGGTTCGACAATGAGCAGTTCTTC. It yields the protein CSVRDRGFDNEQFF. The rearrangement links TRBV29-1 to TRBJ2-1; 11 nucleotides match TRBD1. Germline values: CDR1 SQVTM, CDR2 ANQGSEA. The CDR3 is made up of 14 amino acids. The ends lost 5 bases at V and 5 bases at J; junction bases unmatched: 5.

V is TRBV2 and J is TRBJ1-2, with 11 nucleotides matching TRBD1. This CDR3 region has 14 residues. The V and J ends lost 6 bases and 7 bases, in that order; junction bases with no gene match: 7. CDR1 and CDR2 from the germline V gene are SNHLY and FYNNEI. The CDR3 loop reads CASREGQGVSGYTF. In nucleotides, the CDR3 is TGTGCCAGCAGAGAGGGACAGGGGGTATCTGGCTACACCTTC. Variable domain in full (rest from reference TRBV2 and TRBJ1-2): EPEVTQTPSHQVTQMGQEVILRCVPISNHLYFYWYRQILGQKVEFLVSFYNNEISEKSEIFDDQFSVERPDGSNFTLKIRSTKLEDSAMYFCASREGQGVSGYTFGSGTRLTVV.

This sequence joins TRBV7-2 and TRBJ2-3, with D maybe TRBD2 (6 bases). The CDR3 has 15 residues. Germline assignment: CDR1 SGHTA and CDR2 FQGNSA. V was cut by 1 base and J by 0 bases, with 8 bases left in between. The CDR3 loop is CASSLVAVSTDTQYF. In nucleotides, the CDR3 is TGTGCCAGCAGCTTAGTAGCGGTTAGCACAGATACGCAGTATTTT.

J is TRBJ2-7 and V is TRBV7-2; D ambiguous. The CDR3 consists of 12 residues. V was trimmed by 5 bases and J by 7 bases, leaving 12 bases between them. The germline CDR1 and CDR2 sequences are SGHTA and FQGNSA. CDR3: CASSLTWWEQYF. The CDR3 coding sequence is TGTGCCAGCAGCCTCACTTGGTGGGAGCAGTACTTC.

The rearrangement links TRBV15 to TRBJ1-1; D uncertain. The CDR3 runs to 15 residues. Trimming cost V 1 base and J 1 base, with 10 bases left between them. Looked up from germline, CDR1 is LNHNV and CDR2 is YYDKDF (reference sequence). The CDR3 reads CATSRGVGPNTEAFF. In DNA, the CDR3 is TGTGCCACCAGCAGAGGGGTCGGGCCGAACACTGAAGCTTTCTTT.

The rearrangement uses TRBV20-1 and TRBJ1-5; D call uncertain. Germline V gene lookup returns CDR1 DFQATT and CDR2 SNEGSKA (reference sequence). This CDR3 has 13 amino acids. The ends were cut back, 3 bases at V and 3 bases at J, with 9 bases in the middle. The CDR3 region has the DNA TGCAGTGCTAGGGGCACCAACAATCAGCCCCAGCATTTT. Amino acid sequence: CSARGTNNQPQHF.

The chain joins TRBV6-1 to TRBJ1-1; D unclear. This CDR3 contains 12 residues. V shed 2 bases and J shed 6 bases, with 7 bases lying between them. The germline V gene has CDR1 MNHNS and CDR2 SASEGT. This CDR3 is CASSEFTAEAFF. The CDR3, as DNA: TGTGCCAGCAGTGAATTTACGGCTGAAGCTTTCTTT.

The chain has TRBV5-1 and TRBJ2-3, with TRBD2 matching 7 bases. The length of the CDR3 is 14 residues. Unmatched junction bases numbered 5, after V lost 6 bases and J lost 1 base. The germline V gene encodes CDR1 SGHRS and CDR2 YFSETQ. DNA of the CDR3: TGCGCCAGCATGCTGGGAGGGGGCACAGATACGCAGTATTTT. It yields the protein CASMLGGGTDTQYF.